Each of the 2 T cell receptor beta chains below was sequenced from the same sample in a study of T cell repertoires in cytomegalovirus infection (dated 2019 in TCRdb). The sequencing machine was an Illumina HiSeq 1500. The public reads were quality trimmed at Q25 with fastp and then assembled into clones with MiXCR by TCRdb, keeping productive beta chains. Merged by CDR3 protein, the rows form single entries marked with the most common genes and DNA. The sample data list over 100,000 distinct CDR3 sequences, and more than 15% of these were observed just once. Of the sample, about 7.3% falls within the top ten clones. The specimen sequenced was PBMCs. Receptor source: a human donor in good health (CMV status not recorded). Some clones in this sample may be carry-over from other donors' samples.

This clonotype was counted at least ten times. The chain uses TRBV27 and TRBJ1-1, with TRBD1 as a possible D gene (5 bases). Trimming shortened V by 3 bases and J by 2 bases, and 19 bases separated the two germline ends. The germline gives CDR1 MNHEY, CDR2 SMNVEV (reference sequence). The CDR3 extends over 17 amino acids. CDR3 sequence (DNA): TGTGCCAGCAGTTTTGTAGGGCAGGGTCCCACTAACACTGAAGCTTTCTTT. As protein: CASSFVGQGPTNTEAFF.

This clonotype has a handful of counts. Written as DNA, the CDR3 is TGTGCCAGCAGCTTCGGACAGGGCACTGAAGCTTTCTTT. Translating it yields CASSFGQGTEAFF. The gene calls are TRBV7-3 and TRBJ1-1, with 8 bases that match TRBD1. The CDR3 sequence is 13 residues long. The V gene end was trimmed by 3 bases and the J gene end by 4 bases; junction bases not matched to a gene: 1. The germline V gene encodes CDR1 SGHTA and CDR2 FQGTGA.